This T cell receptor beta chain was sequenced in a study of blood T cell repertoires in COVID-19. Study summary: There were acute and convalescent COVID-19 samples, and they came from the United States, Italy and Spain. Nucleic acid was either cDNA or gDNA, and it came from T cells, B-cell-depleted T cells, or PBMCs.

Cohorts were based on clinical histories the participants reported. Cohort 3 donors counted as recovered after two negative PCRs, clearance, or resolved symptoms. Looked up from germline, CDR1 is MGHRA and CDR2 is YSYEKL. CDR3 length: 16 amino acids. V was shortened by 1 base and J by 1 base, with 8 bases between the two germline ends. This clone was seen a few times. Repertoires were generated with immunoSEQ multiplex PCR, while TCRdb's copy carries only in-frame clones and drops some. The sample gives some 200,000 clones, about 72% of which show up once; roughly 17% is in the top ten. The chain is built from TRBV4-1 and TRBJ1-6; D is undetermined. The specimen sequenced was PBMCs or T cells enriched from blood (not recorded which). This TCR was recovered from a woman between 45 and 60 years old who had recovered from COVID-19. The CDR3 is CASSQVPGSYNSPLHF. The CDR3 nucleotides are TGCGCCAGCAGCCAAGTGCCAGGATCCTATAATTCACCCCTCCACTTT.